These 19 T cell receptor beta chains came from one sample sequenced in a study of T cell repertoires in cytomegalovirus infection. TCRdb reprocessed the reads via MiXCR and lists one record per CDR3 protein. This sample yields 85,000 to 130,000 distinct CDR3 sequences, of which 20% to 25% are seen a single time; roughly two fifths belongs to the top ten. Sequenced: CD8+ T cells from PBMCs. The receptors were sampled from a human donor in good health (CMV status not recorded). Some clones in this sample may be carry-over from other donors' samples.

This clonotype was counted at least ten times. V gene TRBV6-5 combines with J gene TRBJ2-3; D could derive from TRBD1 or TRBD2 (5 bases each). V was shortened by 2 bases and J by 2 bases, with 17 bases between the two germline ends. There are 17 residues in the CDR3. CDR1 is MNHEY and CDR2 is SVGAGI in the germline V gene. CDR3 region: CASSYNRGVEDTDTQYF. The CDR3 DNA sequence: TGTGCCAGCAGTTACAATCGAGGGGTAGAAGACACAGATACGCAGTATTTT.

This clonotype was counted many times. The chain is built from TRBV6-5 and TRBJ2-7, with 7 bases lining up with TRBD1. CDR3 size: 14 residues. Trimming took 4 bases from V and 6 from J; bases not matched to a gene: 9. The germline CDR1 and CDR2 sequences are MNHEY and SVGAGI. CDR3 residues: CASSSRGLRSEQYF. The CDR3 nucleotides are TGTGCCAGCAGTTCGAGGGGGCTCCGCTCCGAGCAGTACTTC.

This clonotype occurred many times. The gene calls are TRBV11-3 and TRBJ1-4; 10 bases agree with TRBD1. Trimming removed 5 bases from V and 12 bases from J; junction bases left unmatched: 12. The CDR3 extends over 15 amino acids. Per germline, CDR1 SGHNT and CDR2 YENEEA. The CDR3, as DNA: TGTGCCAGCAGCGCAGAGACAGGGGGCAGTTCGGAACTGTTTTTT. Its protein is CASSAETGGSSELFF.

This clonotype was found many times. The chain carries TRBV11-2 and TRBJ2-3, with D maybe TRBD1 (5 bases). CDR1 and CDR2 (germline): SGHAT, FQNNGV. The CDR3 spans 16 residues. Between the trimmed V and J ends, which lost 1 base and 0 bases, there was a span of 11 bases. The CDR3 is CASSLGHRPSTDTQYF. In DNA form, the CDR3 reads TGTGCCAGCAGCTTAGGCCACAGGCCTAGCACAGATACGCAGTATTTT.

The sample holds a few counts of this clonotype. The rearrangement uses TRBV20-1 and TRBJ2-5; D not certain. The CDR3 spans 13 residues. Looked up from germline, CDR1 is DFQATT and CDR2 is SNEGSKA (reference sequence). Trimming cost V 0 bases and J 2 bases, with 7 bases left between them. CDR3 nucleotide sequence: TGCAGTGCTAGAGATCCGACACAAGAGACCCAGTACTTC. It translates to CSARDPTQETQYF.

V is TRBV13 and J is TRBJ1-3; maybe TRBD1 (5 bases). Germline V lookup: CDR1 PRHDT, CDR2 FYEKMQ (reference sequence). Trimming removed 5 bases at V and 0 bases at J, with 8 bases between. This CDR3 is built from 14 residues. In DNA, the CDR3 is TGTGCCAGCAGCCCTAGGGGCTCTGGAAACACCATATATTTT. Protein product: CASSPRGSGNTIYF.

Turning to this clonotype: This clone may be a read error of a much larger clone one base away. The chain employs TRBV7-4 and TRBJ2-1; 7 nucleotides align to TRBD2. The CDR3 is 15 residues long. The ends lost 6 bases at V and 5 bases at J; junction bases unmatched: 10. Per the germline V gene, CDR1 is SGHVT and CDR2 is SQSDAQ. The CDR3 sequence: CASRMWEGRNNEQFF. Written as DNA, the CDR3 is TGTGCCAGCAGGATGTGGGAGGGCCGGAACAATGAGCAGTTCTTC.

This clonotype was observed once. J is TRBJ1-2 and V is TRBV27, with TRBD1 as a possible D gene (5 bases). Germline V gene data show CDR1 as MNHEY and CDR2 as SMNVEV (reference sequence). The CDR3 loop spans 15 amino acids. V lost 6 bases and J 8 bases, leaving 22 bases between the germline ends. Here the CDR3 reads CASRLGADESYGYTF. The CDR3 DNA is TGTGCCAGCAGACTAGGGGCCGATGAGTCCTACGGCTACACCTTC.

V is TRBV6-6 and J is TRBJ1-5; 8 bases align to TRBD1. The V gene's germline CDR1 is MNHNY and CDR2 SVGAGI (reference sequence). The CDR3 covers 23 residues. Unmatched junction bases numbered 28, after V lost 4 bases and J lost 2 bases. The CDR3 DNA sequence: TGTGCCAGCAGTTTCCTTCAGGTTTCTGCCGGGACAGGTGGGGTCTTGGGCAATCAGCCCCAGCATTTT. Protein sequence: CASSFLQVSAGTGGVLGNQPQHF.

The sample holds a few counts of this clonotype. J is TRBJ2-1 and V is TRBV6-2 or TRBV6-3, with 9 bases identical to TRBD2. The CDR3 extends over 19 amino acids. The germline V gene encodes CDR1 MNHEY and CDR2 SVGEGT. V was pared by 2 bases and J by 2 bases, with 13 bases of the junction left unmatched. DNA for the CDR3: TGTGCCAGCAGTTACCTCGTAGGGCGGGGGGGCGATACCTACAATGAGCAGTTCTTC. Encoded protein: CASSYLVGRGGDTYNEQFF.

This clonotype turned up a few times. The gene calls are TRBV6-6 and TRBJ2-6; D gene ambiguous. This CDR3 spans 15 amino acids. V gave up 1 base and J gave up 2 bases, with 6 bases separating them. CDR1 MNHNY and CDR2 SVGAGI come from the germline V gene (reference sequence). This CDR3 is CASSYYQTGANVLTF. In nucleotides, the CDR3 is TGTGCCAGCAGTTACTACCAAACTGGGGCCAACGTCCTGACTTTC.

This clonotype is a singleton in its sample. The chain links TRBV29-1 to TRBJ2-7; D is possibly TRBD2 (6 bases). V was shortened by 8 bases and J by 3 bases, with 14 bases between the two germline ends. The CDR3 runs to 12 residues. Germline-derived CDR1 and CDR2 are SQVTM and ANQGSEA. The CDR3 DNA sequence: TGCAGCTCCCTGGGAGGAGGCTACGAGCAGTACTTC. Amino acid sequence: CSSLGGGYEQYF.

The chain combines TRBV7-8 with TRBJ1-2; D remains unclear. The V gene lost 1 base and the J gene lost 3 bases, with 6 bases spanning the gap. This CDR3 is 13 amino acids long. CDR1 is SGHVS and CDR2 is FQNEAQ in the germline V gene. CDR3 nucleotide sequence: TGTGCCAGCAGCTTAGAGGAATACTATGGCTACACCTTC. Its protein product is CASSLEEYYGYTF.

V usage is TRBV27 and J usage is TRBJ2-5; a weak D match, TRBD1 (6 bases). Trimming shortened V by 5 bases and J by 6 bases, and 13 bases separated the two germline ends. The CDR3 totals 13 residues. CDR1 MNHEY and CDR2 SMNVEV come from the germline V gene (reference sequence). CDR3 region: CASSPTGRQTQYF. CDR3 DNA sequence: TGTGCCAGCAGTCCTACAGGGAGACAGACCCAGTACTTC.

This chain links TRBV9 with TRBJ2-2, with 9 bases matching TRBD2. V shed 3 bases, J shed 6 bases, and the junction held 9 bases outside the gene matches. The CDR3 contains 16 residues. In germline, CDR1 is SGDLS, CDR2 YYNGEE. The CDR3 DNA is TGTGCCAGCAGCGACCGCTCTCGCGGGGGGGCCGGGGAGCTGTTTTTT. Protein sequence: CASSDRSRGGAGELFF.

The gene calls are TRBV20-1 and TRBJ2-1; 9 bases are a match to TRBD2. V gave up 0 bases and J gave up 4 bases; unmatched junction bases: 7. The CDR3 extends over 16 amino acids. Germline CDR1 DFQATT, CDR2 SNEGSKA (reference sequence). CDR3 sequence (DNA): TGCAGTGCTAGAGATCGGGAGCGGGAGGCATACAATGAGCAGTTCTTC. Its translation: CSARDREREAYNEQFF.

This clonotype was seen ten or more times. The chain joins TRBV11-3 to TRBJ2-2, with 8 nucleotides matching TRBD1. This CDR3 comprises 20 residues. Unmatched junction bases numbered 18, after V lost 0 bases and J lost 6 bases. Germline-derived CDR1 and CDR2 are SGHNT and YENEEA. The CDR3 protein is CASSLDQWPAGRGPAGELFF. CDR3 DNA sequence: TGTGCCAGCAGCTTAGATCAATGGCCGGCTGGCAGGGGGCCGGCCGGGGAGCTGTTTTTT.

The chain links TRBV7-6 to TRBJ1-2; 7 nucleotides align to TRBD1. Germline assignment: CDR1 SGHVS and CDR2 FNYEAQ. With 10 bases clipped from V and 7 bases from J, the junction kept 9 bases outside the gene matches. This CDR3 has 12 amino acids. The CDR3 DNA reads as TGTGCCACGACAGGGCCGGGCCCTGGCTACACCTTC. Translated: CATTGPGPGYTF. Complete variable domain (other parts from reference TRBV7-6 and TRBJ1-2): GAGVSQSPRYKVTKRGQDVALRCDPISGHVSLYWYRQALGQGPEFLTYFNYEAQQDKSGLPNDRFSAERPEGSISTLTIQRTEQRDSAMYRCATTGPGPGYTFGSGTRLTVV.

The J gene is TRBJ1-1, the V gene TRBV11-1, with D perhaps matching TRBD1 (5 bases). Per the germline V gene, CDR1 is SGHAT and CDR2 is FQDESV (reference sequence). This CDR3 has 13 residues. V lost 4 bases to trimming and J lost 3 bases, with 9 bases between them. Here the CDR3 DNA reads TGTGCCAGCAGCTCAGAAGGGGACACTGAAGCTTTCTTT. It is translated as CASSSEGDTEAFF.